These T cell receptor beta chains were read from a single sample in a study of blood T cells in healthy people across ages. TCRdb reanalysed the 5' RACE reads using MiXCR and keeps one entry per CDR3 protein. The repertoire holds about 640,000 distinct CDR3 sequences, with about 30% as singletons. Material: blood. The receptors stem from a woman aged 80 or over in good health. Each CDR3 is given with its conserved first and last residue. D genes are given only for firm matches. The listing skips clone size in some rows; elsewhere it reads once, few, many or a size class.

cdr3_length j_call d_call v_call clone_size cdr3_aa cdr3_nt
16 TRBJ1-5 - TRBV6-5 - CASSPDYLNSNQPQHF TGTGCCAGCAGTCCGGACTACCTGAATAGCAATCAGCCCCAGCATTTT
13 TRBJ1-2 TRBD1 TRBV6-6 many CASSRQGPYGYTF TGTGCCAGCAGTCGACAGGGTCCCTATGGCTACACCTTC
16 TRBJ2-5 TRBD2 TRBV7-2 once CASSKGLAGEQETQYF TGTGCCAGCAGCAAAGGACTAGCGGGGGAACAAGAGACCCAGTACTTC
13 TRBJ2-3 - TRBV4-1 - CASSQDLVDARYF TGCGCCAGCAGCCAAGATCTCGTGGACGCCCGGTATTTT
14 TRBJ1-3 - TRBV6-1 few CASSERSSGNTIYF TGTGCCAGCAGTGAGAGGAGCTCTGGAAACACCATATATTTT
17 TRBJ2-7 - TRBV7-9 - CASSWGGDSMSSYEQYF TGTGCCAGCAGCTGGGGGGGCGACAGTATGAGCTCCTACGAGCAGTACTTC
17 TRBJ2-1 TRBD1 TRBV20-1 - CSARELLGQVSYNEQFF TGCAGTGCTAGAGAGCTTTTGGGACAGGTCTCCTACAATGAGCAGTTCTTC
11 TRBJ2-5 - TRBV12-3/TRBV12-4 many CASTFGHEQYF TGTGCCAGCACCTTCGGACATGAGCAGTACTTC
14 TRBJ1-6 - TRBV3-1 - CANSRRRGDSPLHF TGTGCCAACAGCCGGCGGAGGGGCGATTCACCCCTCCACTTT
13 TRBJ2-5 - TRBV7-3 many CASSPRNKETQYF TGTGCCAGCAGCCCAAGAAACAAAGAGACCCAGTACTTC
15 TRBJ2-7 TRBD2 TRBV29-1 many CSVHLPRGAGYEQYF TGCAGCGTCCACCTCCCGCGGGGGGCGGGGTACGAGCAGTACTTC
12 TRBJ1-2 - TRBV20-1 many CSAGTGNYGYTF TGCAGTGCTGGAACAGGGAACTATGGCTACACCTTC
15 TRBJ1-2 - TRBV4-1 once CASTRQRWDPFGYTF TGCGCCAGCACACGACAGCGTTGGGACCCTTTTGGCTACACCTTC
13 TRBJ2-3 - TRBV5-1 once CASSLEGESTQYF TGCGCCAGCAGCTTGGAGGGGGAATCGACGCAGTATTTT
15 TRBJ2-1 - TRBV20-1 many CSAALLVGAYNEQFF TGCAGTGCAGCCCTCCTGGTTGGGGCCTACAATGAGCAGTTCTTC
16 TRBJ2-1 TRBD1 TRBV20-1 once CSARGSGTGVYNEQFF TGCAGTGCTAGGGGATCCGGGACAGGAGTCTACAATGAGCAGTTCTTC
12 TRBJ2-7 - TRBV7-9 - CASSLGAVEQYF TGTGCCAGCAGCTTGGGGGCAGTCGAGCAGTACTTC
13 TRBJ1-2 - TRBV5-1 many CASSRTGNYGYTF TGCGCCAGCAGCCGGACGGGAAACTATGGCTACACCTTC
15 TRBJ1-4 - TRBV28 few CASSSFGVGGEKLFF TGTGCCAGCAGTTCATTCGGTGTGGGGGGTGAAAAACTGTTTTTT
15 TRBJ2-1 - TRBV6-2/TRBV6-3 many CASGTRGSSYNEQFF TGTGCCAGCGGTACGAGGGGGAGCTCCTACAATGAGCAGTTCTTC